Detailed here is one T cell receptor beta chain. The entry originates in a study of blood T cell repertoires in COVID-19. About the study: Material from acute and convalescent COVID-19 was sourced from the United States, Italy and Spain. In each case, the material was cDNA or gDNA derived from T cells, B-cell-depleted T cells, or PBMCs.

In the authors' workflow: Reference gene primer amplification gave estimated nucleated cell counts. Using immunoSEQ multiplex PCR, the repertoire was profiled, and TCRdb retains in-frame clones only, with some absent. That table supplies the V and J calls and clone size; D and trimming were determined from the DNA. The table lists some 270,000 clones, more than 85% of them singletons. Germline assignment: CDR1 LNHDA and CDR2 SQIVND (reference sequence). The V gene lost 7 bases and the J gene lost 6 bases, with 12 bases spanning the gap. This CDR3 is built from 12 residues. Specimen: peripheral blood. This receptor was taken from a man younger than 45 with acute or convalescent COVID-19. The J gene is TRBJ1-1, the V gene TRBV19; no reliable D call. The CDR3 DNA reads TGTGCCAGTACCGGCGGAGCCCCTGAAGCTTTCTTT. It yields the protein CASTGGAPEAFF.